This T cell receptor beta chain was documented in a study of cytomegalovirus exposure and HLA in healthy donors. Study background: Earlier sequencing of 150 million to 200 million T cells yielded fewer than 140 million unique TCR beta sequences. An early release of data contained tens of millions of unique TCRs, which came from HLA-typed donors.

Donors likely had unrecorded immune exposures despite being nominally healthy when sampled. Primers for the PCR totalled 60 Vbeta and 13 Jbeta. The table came from immunoSEQ multiplex PCR; TCRdb's copy has only in-frame clones and leaves some out. The table includes 150,000 to 200,000 clones, around 77% detected once. The sequencing sample was made of PBMCs. This sequence originates from a female donor in good health and CMV-seronegative.

CDR3 DNA: TGTGCCAGTAGTAGGATGCAGGACCAGCGGACGCAGTATTTT. Translated, it gives CASSRMQDQRTQYF. The rearrangement uses TRBV19 and TRBJ2-3, with D perhaps TRBD2 (5 bases). Trimming cost V 4 bases and J 9 bases, with 17 bases left between them. CDR3 length equals 14 residues. The germline gives CDR1 LNHDA, CDR2 SQIVND (reference sequence). The full variable domain, in which reference TRBV19 and TRBJ2-3 provide the parts outside the CDR3, is DGGITQSPKYLFRKEGQNVTLSCEQNLNHDAMYWYRQDPGQGLRLIYYSQIVNDFQKGDIAEGYSVSREKKESFPLTVTSAQKNPTAFYLCASSRMQDQRTQYFGPGTRLTVL.